The 18 T cell receptor beta chains reported below all come from one sample, sequenced in a study of early T cells in non-severe SARS-CoV-2 infection. TCRdb used MiXCR to reprocess the 5' RACE reads, holding one entry per CDR3 protein. The table records approximately 110,000 distinct CDR3 sequences, around 14% of them present only once. The sample comprised whole blood. The source of these receptors is an adult who was a healthcare worker with PCR-confirmed SARS-CoV-2 infection or an uninfected control (not recorded which).

CDR3 nucleotides: TGCAGTGCTAGAGGACTAGCGGGGAGCCAAGAGACCCAGTACTTC. Its translation: CSARGLAGSQETQYF. The rearrangement joins TRBV20-1 to TRBJ2-5; 11 bases align to TRBD2. V lost 1 base, J lost 1 base, and 2 bases stayed unmatched. The CDR3 covers 15 residues. Germline lookup yields CDR1 DFQATT and CDR2 SNEGSKA (reference sequence).

This clonotype has just a few counts. This sequence joins TRBV7-9 and TRBJ2-5; D is uncertain. The CDR3 loop spans 15 amino acids. Per germline, CDR1 SEHNR and CDR2 FQNEAQ (reference sequence). Trimming removed 5 bases from V and 4 bases from J, with 17 bases in between. The CDR3 sequence: CASSAGVMKSETQYF. The CDR3 region has the DNA TGTGCCAGCAGCGCCGGAGTCATGAAGTCAGAGACCCAGTACTTC.

In this sample, this clonotype turned up a few times. V and J are TRBV4-1 and TRBJ2-3; D gene ambiguous. This CDR3 is 14 amino acids long. V dropped 1 base and J dropped 4 bases, with 9 bases sitting between them. Germline loops: CDR1 MGHRA, CDR2 YSYEKL. As DNA, the CDR3 is TGCGCCAGCAGCCAAGCGGGTCAGGCAGATACGCAGTATTTT. It encodes CASSQAGQADTQYF.

This clonotype was seen repeatedly, ten times or more. V is TRBV11-2 and J is TRBJ1-1, with D possibly TRBD1 on 5 matching bases. V was trimmed by 5 bases and J by 5 bases, leaving 21 bases between them. Germline V gives CDR1 SGHAT, CDR2 FQNNGV. The CDR3 totals 16 residues. The CDR3 loop is CASSHGLGELRTEAFF. The CDR3 DNA is TGTGCCAGCAGCCACGGGTTGGGGGAATTGCGGACTGAAGCTTTCTTT.

This clonotype has just a few counts. The chain links TRBV29-1 to TRBJ2-3; D is perhaps TRBD1 (6 bases). Trimming left V 7 bases short and J 3 bases short, with 17 bases between. The germline CDR1 and CDR2 sequences are SQVTM and ANQGSEA. This CDR3 contains 14 residues. CDR3 residues: CSAVWGLTTDTQYF. The CDR3 nucleotides are TGCAGCGCAGTTTGGGGGCTCACAACAGATACGCAGTATTTT.

This clonotype was counted ten times or more. J is TRBJ1-1 and V is TRBV7-9; D might be TRBD1 (5 bases). The germline V and J ends were trimmed by 6 bases and 4 bases, with 15 bases remaining between them. CDR3 length: 14 amino acids. The germline gives CDR1 SEHNR, CDR2 FQNEAQ (reference sequence). In nucleotides, the CDR3 is TGTGCCAGCAGTTACGGGGCACCGGGCACTGAAGCTTTCTTT. It yields the protein CASSYGAPGTEAFF.

Here the CDR3 reads CASSPQEGETQYF. In DNA, the CDR3 is TGTGCCAGCAGTCCGCAGGAGGGGGAGACCCAGTACTTC. V usage is TRBV6-5 and J usage is TRBJ2-5; a weak D match, TRBD2 (6 bases). The CDR3 covers 13 residues. V was pared by 5 bases and J by 5 bases, with 12 bases between. Germline CDR1 is MNHEY and CDR2 is SVGAGI.

This clonotype was counted only a few times. The chain combines TRBV10-2 with TRBJ2-2; 7 nucleotides match TRBD1. Germline lookup yields CDR1 WSHSY and CDR2 SAAADI. Trimming cost V 8 bases and J 1 base; bases outside gene matches: 7. CDR3 length: 15 amino acids. The DNA of the CDR3 is TGCGCCAGCTTCCCGACAGGGATGAACACCGGGGAGCTGTTTTTT. This gives the protein CASFPTGMNTGELFF.

This chain links TRBV12-3 or TRBV12-4 with TRBJ1-5, with TRBD1 matching over 8 bases. Trimming took 4 bases from V and 5 from J; bases not matched to a gene: 13. CDR3 length: 17 amino acids. This chain's CDR3 is CASSYSTGTGDYQPQHF. As DNA, the CDR3 is TGTGCCAGCAGTTACTCAACAGGGACAGGCGATTATCAGCCCCAGCATTTT.

This chain joins TRBV5-1 and TRBJ2-7, with unresolved D. This CDR3 is built from 13 residues. V was pared by 0 bases and J by 5 bases, with 9 bases between. Germline V CDR1 and CDR2: SGHRS, YFSETQ. CDR3 nucleotide sequence: TGCGCCAGCAGCTTGGGGGCTCGGGACGAGCAGTACTTC. This encodes CASSLGARDEQYF.

This clonotype was seen at least ten times. CDR3 loop: CASSRRSYEQYF. In nucleotides, the CDR3 is TGTGCCAGCTCAAGAAGGTCCTACGAGCAGTACTTC. The chain links TRBV18 to TRBJ2-7; D not certain. V dropped 5 bases and J dropped 1 base, with 6 bases sitting between them. Germline loops: CDR1 KGHSH, CDR2 LQKENI. This CDR3 is built from 12 residues.

The chain employs TRBV9 and TRBJ1-2; D not certain. This CDR3 spans 14 amino acids. V gave up 0 bases and J gave up 1 base, with 7 bases separating them. Germline CDR1 is SGDLS and CDR2 is YYNGEE. CDR3 residues: CASSVAAGNYGYTF. CDR3 sequence (DNA): TGTGCCAGCAGCGTAGCCGCAGGTAACTATGGCTACACCTTC.

Only a few counts were recorded for this clonotype. This chain links TRBV7-6 with TRBJ1-2; TRBD1 matches 7 bases. The CDR3 length is 13 residues. The trim removed 5 bases at V and 3 bases at J, leaving 3 bases unmatched. Germline V lookup: CDR1 SGHVS, CDR2 FNYEAQ. CDR3 DNA sequence: TGTGCCAGCAGCCCCAGGGGGGACTATGGCTACACCTTC. Translating it yields CASSPRGDYGYTF.

A few counts support this clonotype. The V and J genes are TRBV5-5 and TRBJ2-2; D not resolved. CDR3 length equals 16 residues. Trimming shortened V by 0 bases and J by 0 bases, and 9 bases separated the two germline ends. The germline gives CDR1 SGHKS, CDR2 YYEKEE (reference sequence). In DNA form, the CDR3 reads TGTGCCAGCAGCTTGGGGCCGGGTCCGAACACCGGGGAGCTGTTTTTT. Amino acid sequence: CASSLGPGPNTGELFF.

This clonotype was found a few times. The CDR3 reads CASSLSGLRQGNSPLHF. The CDR3 coding sequence is TGTGCCAGCAGTTTATCAGGCCTGCGGCAGGGTAATTCACCCCTCCACTTT. The chain combines TRBV27 with TRBJ1-6; maybe TRBD1 (5 bases). The CDR3 is 17 amino acids. Trimming took 0 bases from V and 6 from J, leaving 15 bases between them. Per the germline V gene, CDR1 is MNHEY and CDR2 is SMNVEV (reference sequence).

This clonotype has a handful of counts. The rearrangement links TRBV20-1 to TRBJ1-1, with D uncertain. The CDR3 has 17 amino acids. The V end was cut by 5 bases, the J end by 0 bases, with 22 bases between. The germline V gene has CDR1 DFQATT and CDR2 SNEGSKA (reference sequence). Written as DNA, the CDR3 is TGCAGTGCTTCCCCGGGCGCGGGCTCAAGATTGAACACTGAAGCTTTCTTT. Amino acid sequence: CSASPGAGSRLNTEAFF.

This clonotype was observed a few times. The chain combines TRBV10-1 with TRBJ1-1; 8 nucleotides agree with TRBD1. The CDR3 runs 14 residues. Germline V CDR1 and CDR2: WNHNN, SYGVQD (reference sequence). Trimming cost V 0 bases and J 5 bases; bases outside gene matches: 2. The CDR3 DNA is TGCGCCAGCAGTGAGTCGAGACAGGGGACTGAAGCTTTCTTT. Its translation is CASSESRQGTEAFF.

This clonotype was seen more than once but under ten times. The chain combines TRBV12-3 or TRBV12-4 with TRBJ2-3; the D gene is possibly TRBD2 (6 bases). The CDR3 runs 14 residues. V lost 5 bases and J lost 2, with 11 bases in between. The CDR3 bases are TGTGCCAGCAGTGCGGGACTCTTCACAGATACGCAGTATTTT. It encodes CASSAGLFTDTQYF.